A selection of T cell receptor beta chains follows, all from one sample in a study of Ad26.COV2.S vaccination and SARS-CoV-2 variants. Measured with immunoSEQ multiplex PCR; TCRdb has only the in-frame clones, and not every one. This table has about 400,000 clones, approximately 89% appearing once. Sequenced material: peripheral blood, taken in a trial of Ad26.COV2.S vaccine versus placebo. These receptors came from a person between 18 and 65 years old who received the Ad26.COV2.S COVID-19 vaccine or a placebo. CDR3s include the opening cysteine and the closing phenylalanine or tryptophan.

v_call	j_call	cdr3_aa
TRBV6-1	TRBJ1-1	CASSENWNTEAFF
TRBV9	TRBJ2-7	CASSVAASGPYEQYF
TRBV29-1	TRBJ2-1	CSVAGRLSYNEQFF
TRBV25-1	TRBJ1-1	CASSGPMESTEAFF
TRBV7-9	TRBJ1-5	CASSPPGTPANQPQHF
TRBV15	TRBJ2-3	CATSRYSGVDRWSALYLDTQYF
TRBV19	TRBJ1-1	CASKEVGAGNTEAFF
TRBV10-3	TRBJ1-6	CAISEGQNNSPLHF
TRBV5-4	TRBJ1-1	CASSLDRREGAFF
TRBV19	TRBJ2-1	CASSTQGRGEQFF
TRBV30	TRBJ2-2	CAWSVAGDYTGELFF
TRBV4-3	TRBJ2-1	CASSQEGHFDEQFF
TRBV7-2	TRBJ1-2	CASSGQGHYGYTF
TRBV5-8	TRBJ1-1	CASRTGFWAEAFF
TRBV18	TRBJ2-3	CASSPPRGQGAGDTQYF
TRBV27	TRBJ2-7	CASSLSGQPSEQYF
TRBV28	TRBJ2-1	CASSSPDRGFYNEQFF
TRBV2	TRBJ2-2	CASSEGGPGELFF
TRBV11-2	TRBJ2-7	CASSLEVLAGGPKSYEQYF
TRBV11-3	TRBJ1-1	CASYSRRSNTEAFF